This is a list of T cell receptor beta chains from one sample in a study of T cells in Graves' hyperthyroidism and ophthalmopathy. MiXCR was run by TCRdb on the multiplex PCR reads, yielding one entry per CDR3 protein. This sample has 500,000 to 650,000 distinct CDR3 sequences, with 14% found just once. Sequencing was done on a sample of blood. Source of these receptors: a woman aged 35 to 49 with Graves' hyperthyroidism. Both conserved end residues are part of each CDR3. Fields, in order: V gene, clone size, J gene, CDR3 protein. Clone size appears in some rows only: once, few, many, or a class for an expanded clone.

>TRBV6-1|-|TRBJ2-2
CASRLKGNTGELFF
>TRBV6-7|few|TRBJ2-3
CASSRVAGDSKKCPDTQYF
>TRBV6-1|few|TRBJ2-5
CASSGLAEPQETQYF
>TRBV7-9|few|TRBJ2-2
CASSLTFPRGELFF
>TRBV27|-|TRBJ2-2
CASSFSTSGSSKNTGELFF
>TRBV4-1|-|TRBJ2-5
CASSQKSQTQYF
>TRBV5-4|-|TRBJ1-1
CASSLANRADPEAFF
>TRBV20-1|-|TRBJ2-3
CSAPNKAGGADTQYF
>TRBV4-1|-|TRBJ1-1
CASSQGQTSVNTEAFF
>TRBV7-2|many|TRBJ2-7
CASSHGRGFEQYF
>TRBV27|-|TRBJ2-3
CASSLGQVGTDTQYF
>TRBV6-1|many|TRBJ1-5
CASSEFKRGGLYSNQPQHF
>TRBV28|many|TRBJ2-4
CASYSAGQKNIQYF
>TRBV20-1|-|TRBJ2-2
CSAGDGTGELFF
>TRBV9|many|TRBJ2-5
CASSVGEETQYF
>TRBV7-9|many|TRBJ2-1
CASSLGEGLNEQFF
>TRBV5-1|-|TRBJ2-5
CASSRLAGAQETQYF
>TRBV29-1|few|TRBJ2-1
CSVDDGVGGGSYNEQFF
>TRBV12-3/TRBV12-4|-|TRBJ1-1
CASSTGINTEAFF
>TRBV5-1|-|TRBJ1-1
CASSLGTHMNTEAFF
>TRBV5-6|-|TRBJ2-7
CASSLNGQRYEQYF
>TRBV7-9|few|TRBJ2-3
CASSLASGIEADTQYF
>TRBV19|many|TRBJ1-4
CASSMGQNNEKLFF
>TRBV6-1|few|TRBJ1-5
CASRWSRGSDQPQHF
>TRBV28|many|TRBJ1-1
CASSGTRFTEAFF
>TRBV28|many|TRBJ2-6
CASTDRNSGANVLTF
>TRBV4-1|-|TRBJ1-6
CASSQGDHPNSPLHF
>TRBV28|many|TRBJ2-7
CASSFDYEQYF
>TRBV13|-|TRBJ2-1
CASSPPWTVSSYNEQFF
>TRBV28|many|TRBJ1-5
CASLGTGGPQHF
>TRBV7-2|many|TRBJ1-5
CASTNPGQPQHF
>TRBV6-2/TRBV6-3|-|TRBJ1-5
CASSKLGMPQHF
>TRBV5-1|many|TRBJ2-1
CASSLSSGGYNEQFF
>TRBV5-1|many|TRBJ2-1
CASSLVGLASYNEQFF
>TRBV27|-|TRBJ2-1
CASSLGGNENEQFF
>TRBV28|many|TRBJ2-4
CASSSWGLAGVNIQYF
>TRBV11-2|many|TRBJ1-4
CASSFGQGLYEKLFF
>TRBV6-6|-|TRBJ1-1
CASSYEGGVRATEAFF
>TRBV2|many|TRBJ2-1
CASSETRTVSGSNEQFF
>TRBV19|-|TRBJ1-3
CASSVQAGNTIYF
>TRBV28|many|TRBJ1-5
CASSLGRTVNQPQHF
>TRBV28|many|TRBJ2-1
CASSRGQPLTNEQFF